This paragraph covers one T cell receptor (beta chain) sequence. What it recognizes is unknown. The PCR used 52 TRBV and 13 TRBJ primers. Assay: immunoSEQ multiplex PCR; the TCRdb copy retains only in-frame clones and omits some. The sample has about 23,000 clones, approximately 90% seen once. These data are taken from a study of regulatory T cells. Study-level findings and limits: In CD3G-deficient patients, conventional CD4+ T cells were enriched for hydrophobic CDR3 residues at positions 6 and 7.

The sample was conventional CD4+ T cells sorted from blood. The receptor was isolated from a child under 18 with CD3G deficiency.

The CDR3 region is CASSGVGSTSGRGNIQYF. CDR3 coding DNA: TGTGCCAGCAGTGGAGTGGGATCCACTAGCGGTAGAGGGAACATTCAGTACTTC. This chain joins TRBV6-1 and TRBJ2-4, with 8 bases that match TRBD2. The V and J ends lost 4 bases and 7 bases, in that order; junction bases with no gene match: 18. Germline assignment: CDR1 MNHNS and CDR2 SASEGT. The CDR3 runs 18 residues.